The rows below give T cell receptor beta chains drawn from one sample of a study of cytomegalovirus exposure and HLA in healthy donors. Produced via immunoSEQ multiplex PCR; TCRdb's table is partial and in-frame only. In the table there are 150,000 to 200,000 clones, around 77% of which are singletons. Sample: PBMCs. The receptors originated from a woman aged 40 to 50 in good health and CMV-seronegative. The conserved cysteine and the conserved F or W are not part of the CDR3 here.

V gene: TRBV5-1
CDR3 protein: ASSSQSSSTGGYT

V gene: TRBV6-1
CDR3 protein: ASSEAGTGLGKNIQY

V gene: TRBV6-5
CDR3 protein: ASGRSEQY

V gene: TRBV5-1
CDR3 protein: ASSAGTVPSYEQY

V gene: TRBV4-2
CDR3 protein: ASSQEGETKQY

V gene: TRBV19
CDR3 protein: ASRTSGGNEQF

V gene: TRBV5-6
CDR3 protein: ASSTRETQY

V gene: TRBV15
CDR3 protein: ATSRERQGNEKLF

V gene: TRBV10-1
CDR3 protein: ARTVAGSGTDTQY

V gene: TRBV18
CDR3 protein: ASSQGQQETQY

V gene: TRBV5-1
CDR3 protein: ASSLDPGPYEQY

V gene: TRBV19
CDR3 protein: ASSISSGRDNEQY

V gene: TRBV15
CDR3 protein: ATSRGTGEVSYEQY

V gene: TRBV4-2
CDR3 protein: ASSQDMTLITDTQY

V gene: TRBV18
CDR3 protein: ASSPRLDTQY

V gene: TRBV29-1
CDR3 protein: SVTETNTEAF

V gene: TRBV28
CDR3 protein: ASSSTGRGYGYT

V gene: TRBV6-5
CDR3 protein: ASSSITGENGYT

V gene: TRBV5-1
CDR3 protein: ASSPTSGRSGELF

V gene: TRBV11-2
CDR3 protein: ASSLGPFRDEQY

V gene: TRBV9
CDR3 protein: ASSAGLAGGPWGELF

V gene: TRBV11-2
CDR3 protein: ASSTPTGMVDIQY

V gene: TRBV28
CDR3 protein: ASGAHGFSGANVLT

V gene: TRBV5-3
CDR3 protein: ARSLRMRIYEQY

V gene: TRBV7-9
CDR3 protein: ASSLATDRRNEQF

V gene: TRBV10-3
CDR3 protein: AISESGTTLRGEQF

V gene: TRBV13
CDR3 protein: ASSPSGRSTDTQY

V gene: TRBV7-3
CDR3 protein: ASSSGLSTDTQY

V gene: TRBV28
CDR3 protein: ASSRPRITNQPQH

V gene: TRBV13
CDR3 protein: ASSLGGYEQY

V gene: TRBV18
CDR3 protein: ASSLQEAYQETQY

V gene: TRBV14
CDR3 protein: ASSLTRDTQY

V gene: TRBV28
CDR3 protein: ASSPAGGPYTDTQY

V gene: TRBV18
CDR3 protein: ASSPNQGTNYGYT

V gene: TRBV5-1
CDR3 protein: ASSQIPGRSGELF

V gene: TRBV29-1
CDR3 protein: SVAGSGSTDTQY

V gene: TRBV6-5
CDR3 protein: ASSYREASKNTEAF

V gene: TRBV20-1
CDR3 protein: SATLNEQF

V gene: TRBV9
CDR3 protein: ASSPGTDYGYT

V gene: TRBV11-3
CDR3 protein: ASRGTGATGELF

V gene: TRBV4-2
CDR3 protein: ASSQDLKGQAPQH

V gene: TRBV30
CDR3 protein: ALQSTDRFPGEQY

V gene: TRBV25-1
CDR3 protein: ASRGSGQGARGYT

V gene: TRBV6-1
CDR3 protein: ASSPSRAEQF

V gene: TRBV6-6
CDR3 protein: ASSYLGGTGGETQY

V gene: TRBV6-1
CDR3 protein: ASRNDGQVNQPQH

V gene: TRBV6-5
CDR3 protein: ASSLGAHLAEAF

V gene: TRBV19
CDR3 protein: ASSIGGNEKLF

V gene: TRBV7-9
CDR3 protein: ASSLAPWLAGDREQY

V gene: TRBV2
CDR3 protein: ASSEKVTSGTHNEQF

V gene: TRBV5-1
CDR3 protein: ASSLKSGTEAF

V gene: TRBV11-3
CDR3 protein: ASSPLQGSKEQY

V gene: TRBV7-9
CDR3 protein: ASSLLYGRETDTQY

V gene: TRBV6-5
CDR3 protein: ASSGRGAGSYEQY

V gene: TRBV29-1
CDR3 protein: SVVQRAAGNTIY

V gene: TRBV11-3
CDR3 protein: ASSLGDRPNTEAF

V gene: TRBV9
CDR3 protein: ASSPLGQGYGYT

V gene: TRBV6-5
CDR3 protein: ASSLGRGHGYT

V gene: TRBV7-7
CDR3 protein: ASSPDYGNTIY

V gene: TRBV29-1
CDR3 protein: SVWDNQETQY